This T cell receptor beta chain originates from a study of T cell clonotyping in hematopoietic cell transplantation. Study conclusions and caveats: Few recipient clonotypes overlapped donors; over 95% were de novo at given depth. Pathologically expanded recipient clonotypes increased progressively from day 30 to day 180 as diversity fell.

The CDR3 is 16 residues long. CDR1 and CDR2 from the germline V gene are MDHEN and SYDVKM. With 5 bases clipped from V and 4 bases from J, the junction kept 10 bases outside the gene matches. The assay was immunoSEQ multiplex PCR, and TCRdb's table has in-frame clones only and misses some. Among around 15,000 clones listed, more than 75% were seen once. To note about this clone: Its antigen is currently unknown.

The specimen was PBMCs, collected 100 days after allogeneic stem cell transplant. This TCR derives from a male patient aged 60 to 75 who had an allogeneic stem cell transplant from a related donor, so the T cells may come from the graft donor. Some clones in this sample may be carry-over from other donors' samples. The genes are TRBV28 and TRBJ2-1, with 8 bases lining up with TRBD2. The CDR3 reads CASSPHEGGGYNEQFF. CDR3 nucleotides: TGTGCCAGCAGTCCGCACGAGGGCGGGGGGTACAATGAGCAGTTCTTC.